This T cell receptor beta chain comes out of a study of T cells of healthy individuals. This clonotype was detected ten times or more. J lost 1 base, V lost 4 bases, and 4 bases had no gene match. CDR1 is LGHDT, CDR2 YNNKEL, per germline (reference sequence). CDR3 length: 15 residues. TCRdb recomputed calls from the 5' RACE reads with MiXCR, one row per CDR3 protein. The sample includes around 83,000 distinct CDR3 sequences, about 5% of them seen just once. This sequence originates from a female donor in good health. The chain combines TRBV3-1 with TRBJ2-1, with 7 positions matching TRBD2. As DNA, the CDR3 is TGTGCCAGCAGCCTCGGGACTATGTCCTACAATGAGCAGTTCTTC. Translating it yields CASSLGTMSYNEQFF.